A selection of T cell receptor beta chains follows, all from one sample in a study of cytotoxic CD8 clonotypes in ibrutinib-treated CLL. The assay was immunoSEQ multiplex PCR, and TCRdb's table has in-frame clones only and misses some. The table shows approximately 150,000 clones, with around nine tenths occurring only once. The sample consisted of PBMCs, taken at disease progression, from a patient treated with ibrutinib. The receptors derive from a human donor with chronic lymphocytic leukemia. The CDR3 runs from the conserved cysteine through the conserved F or W. D genes are given only for firm matches. The size entry is marked missing in some rows and otherwise reads once, few, many or a size class.

size | D | J | V | length | DNA | CDR3
NA | NA | TRBJ2-1 | TRBV7-3 | 15 | TGTGCCAGCAGCCCTCAGCGGAGCTCCTACAATGAGCAGTTCTTC | CASSPQRSSYNEQFF
NA | TRBD1 | TRBJ2-6 | TRBV2 | 18 | TGTGCCAGCAGGAACCCGACAGGGGGAATCTCTGGGGCCAACGTCCTGACTTTC | CASRNPTGGISGANVLTF
NA | TRBD2 | TRBJ2-2 | TRBV11-1 | 18 | TGTGCCAGCAGCCTGACAGTGGGACTAGCGGGAGGGGCCGGGGAGCTGTTTTTT | CASSLTVGLAGGAGELFF
NA | NA | TRBJ2-1 | TRBV4-3 | 14 | TGCGCCAGCAGCCAAGATAGGAGATACAATGAGCAGTTCTTC | CASSQDRRYNEQFF
NA | NA | TRBJ2-1 | TRBV5-6 | 18 | TGTGCCAGCAGCTTGGCCATCTGGGAGGATTCGAGATACAATGAGCAGTTCTTC | CASSLAIWEDSRYNEQFF
once | NA | TRBJ2-7 | TRBV27 | 12 | TGTGCCAGCAGTTTAAACATCCACGAGCAGTACTTC | CASSLNIHEQYF
NA | NA | TRBJ2-2 | TRBV27 | 14 | TGTGCCAGCAGTTTATCAAGGGGATCCGGGGAGCTGTTTTTT | CASSLSRGSGELFF
NA | NA | TRBJ1-1 | TRBV6-5 | 15 | TGTGCCAGCACCCCGGGTTCAACGGGGGGCACTGAAGCTTTCTTT | CASTPGSTGGTEAFF
NA | TRBD1 | TRBJ1-3 | TRBV19 | 14 | TGTGCCAGTAGCTGGACAGGGACGGGGAACACCATATATTTT | CASSWTGTGNTIYF
NA | TRBD2 | TRBJ2-1 | TRBV7-3 | 15 | TGTGCCAGCAGCTTCCCGGGAGGAGGATCGCACGAGCAGTTCTTC | CASSFPGGGSHEQFF
NA | NA | TRBJ1-2 | TRBV29-1 | 14 | TGCAGCGTTGTTAGGTCTTCAGCTAACTATGGCTACACCTTC | CSVVRSSANYGYTF
few | TRBD1 | TRBJ1-2 | TRBV7-6 | 17 | TGTGCCAGCAGCGAAACGGGACAGGTCGTGATGGGCTATGGCTACACCTTC | CASSETGQVVMGYGYTF
NA | NA | TRBJ2-3 | TRBV29-1 | 11 | TGCAGCGTTGAACGCACAGATACGCAGTATTTT | CSVERTDTQYF
NA | NA | TRBJ2-7 | TRBV6-1 | 13 | TGTGCCAGCGCCGGGACCGGCTACTACGAGCAGTACTTC | CASAGTGYYEQYF
NA | NA | TRBJ2-5 | TRBV30 | 14 | TGTGCCTGGAATGGTTTGCGGCGTCAAGAGACCCAGTACTTC | CAWNGLRRQETQYF
NA | NA | TRBJ1-5 | TRBV19 | 14 | TGTGCCAGTAGTATTCAAGGTGGGCGTCAGCCCCAGCATTTT | CASSIQGGRQPQHF
NA | TRBD2 | TRBJ2-1 | TRBV10-1 | 17 | TGCGCCAGCAGTGAAAAGTCTAGCGGGAGACTCTACAATGAGCAGTTCTTC | CASSEKSSGRLYNEQFF
NA | NA | TRBJ1-5 | TRBV28 | 12 | TGTGCCAGCAAAATTCAGGAACAGCCCCAGCATTTT | CASKIQEQPQHF
NA | NA | TRBJ2-7 | TRBV9 | 14 | TGTGCCAGCAGCCCCGTCCTCTCCGCCTACGAGCAGTACTTC | CASSPVLSAYEQYF
NA | NA | TRBJ1-1 | TRBV5-5 | 12 | TGTGCCAGCAGCTTTGATGGCACTGAAGCTTTCTTT | CASSFDGTEAFF
once | NA | TRBJ1-1 | TRBV2 | 15 | TGTGCCAGCAGTGAAAGGCTGGGTGTGAACACTGAAGCTTTCTTT | CASSERLGVNTEAFF
NA | NA | TRBJ1-2 | TRBV23-1 | 17 | TGCGCCAGCAGTCAATGTTTAGGGGGTAAAGCTAACTATGGCTACACCTTC | CASSQCLGGKANYGYTF
NA | TRBD1 | TRBJ1-1 | TRBV10-1 | 16 | TGCGCCAGCAGTGCATCGGGACAGGGGAAGAACACTGAAGCTTTCTTT | CASSASGQGKNTEAFF
many | NA | TRBJ2-7 | TRBV2 | 15 | TGTGCCAGCAGTGACGGGCGGGTATTGCCGGGTGAGCAGTACTTC | CASSDGRVLPGEQYF
NA | TRBD1 | TRBJ1-1 | TRBV5-6 | 16 | TGTGCCAGCAGCTTGGTCGTGACAGGGGCGGGGACTGAAGCTTTCTTT | CASSLVVTGAGTEAFF
NA | NA | TRBJ1-4 | TRBV4-1 | 16 | TGCGCCAGCAGCCAAGCCAGGGATGCAACTAATGAAAAACTGTTTTTT | CASSQARDATNEKLFF
NA | NA | TRBJ2-7 | TRBV19 | 15 | TGTGCCAGTAGTATGGGGGCGGCTGGGACTTCAGAGCAGTACTTC | CASSMGAAGTSEQYF
NA | NA | TRBJ2-2 | TRBV19 | 17 | TGTGCCAGTAGTACCCGAGGGGGAGGGCCCGGCACCGGGGAGCTGTTTTTT | CASSTRGGGPGTGELFF
NA | TRBD1 | TRBJ2-7 | TRBV6-6 | 15 | TGTGCCAGCAGTTACGGGGGACAGGGAGGCTACGAGCAGTACTTC | CASSYGGQGGYEQYF
NA | NA | TRBJ2-1 | TRBV9 | 13 | TGTGCCAGCAGATCCCAATGGGGAAATGAGCAGTTCTTC | CASRSQWGNEQFF
NA | TRBD1 | TRBJ2-3 | TRBV27 | 17 | TGTGCCAGCAGGAACAGGGGGCCACCAAGGAGCACAGATACGCAGTATTTT | CASRNRGPPRSTDTQYF
few | TRBD2 | TRBJ2-7 | TRBV7-9 | 15 | TGTGCCAGCAGCCCCCCGGGGGTAGCGGGTAACGAGCAGTACTTC | CASSPPGVAGNEQYF
NA | NA | TRBJ1-2 | TRBV6-1 | 11 | TGTGCCAGCAGTTCACCGAAGGGCTACACCTTC | CASSSPKGYTF
NA | TRBD2 | TRBJ2-1 | TRBV14 | 16 | TGTGCCAGCAGCCAAGCCTTAGCGGGAATCAACAATGAGCAGTTCTTC | CASSQALAGINNEQFF
once | TRBD1 | TRBJ2-5 | TRBV9 | 15 | TGTGCCAGCAGCGTAGTCCGGGACAGGGAAGAGACCCAGTACTTC | CASSVVRDREETQYF
NA | TRBD1 | TRBJ1-2 | TRBV13 | 14 | TGTGCCAGCAGCCCAGGACAGGGGTACTATGGCTACACCTTC | CASSPGQGYYGYTF
NA | NA | TRBJ2-1 | TRBV7-5 | 18 | TGTGTCAGAAGCTTCAATGGGCTAGCGGGAGGGCCGTTCAATGAGCAGTTCTTC | CVRSFNGLAGGPFNEQFF
NA | NA | TRBJ1-5 | TRBV30 | 14 | TGTGCCTGGAGTGGAGGGGGAAGCAATCAGCCCCAGCATTTT | CAWSGGGSNQPQHF
NA | NA | TRBJ1-2 | TRBV29-1 | 15 | TGCAGCGTTGTGGGGGAGGGGCAGGGGAACTATGGCTACACCTTC | CSVVGEGQGNYGYTF
NA | NA | TRBJ2-5 | TRBV14 | 15 | TGTGCCAGCAGCCCCTTCGGCCAGATGCAAGAGACCCAGTACTTC | CASSPFGQMQETQYF